The sequence of this T cell receptor beta chain was determined in a study of chemoradiotherapy in HPV16-positive cancers. The germline gives CDR1 MNHEY, CDR2 SMNVEV (reference sequence). There are 14 residues in the CDR3. The trim removed 6 bases at V and 7 bases at J, leaving 8 bases unmatched. Only in-frame clones appear in the TCRdb table, and some are missing; sequencing was by immunoSEQ multiplex PCR. The data show about 12,000 clones, with under 75% seen just once and around 15% held by the top ten. Sample collection was performed from a patient who underwent chemoradiotherapy. This receptor was obtained from a human donor with HPV-associated anogenital cancer. The chain employs TRBV27 and TRBJ1-1; 10 nucleotides line up with TRBD1. CDR3 loop: CASRWGQGSGEAFF. In DNA form, the CDR3 reads TGTGCCAGCAGATGGGGACAGGGGAGTGGTGAAGCTTTCTTT.